The rows below give T cell receptor beta chains drawn from one sample of a study of blood T cells in healthy people across ages. A single record per CDR3 protein comes from TCRdb applying MiXCR to the 5' RACE reads. The sample yields about 1.6 million distinct CDR3 sequences, about 35% seen once. The sequencing sample was made of blood. The receptors originated from a woman aged 25 to 39 in good health. Each CDR3 is given with its conserved first and last residue. D genes are given only for firm matches. Clone size is given for some rows only: seen once, a few or many times, or a class if the clone is expanded.

CDR3 DNA: TGTGCCAGCAGCCAAGAACGGATCATGAACACTGAAGCTTTCTTT
CDR3 protein: CASSQERIMNTEAFF
clone size: -
J gene: TRBJ1-1
V gene: TRBV3-1
D gene: -

CDR3 DNA: TGCGCCAGCAGCTGGACAGGGACTTCGAAAGGTTGGGAGACCCAGTACTTC
CDR3 protein: CASSWTGTSKGWETQYF
clone size: -
J gene: TRBJ2-5
V gene: TRBV5-1
D gene: TRBD1

CDR3 DNA: TGTGCCAGCAGCCCGGACAGCGCCTACAATGAGCAGTTCTTC
CDR3 protein: CASSPDSAYNEQFF
clone size: few
J gene: TRBJ2-1
V gene: TRBV7-9
D gene: -

CDR3 DNA: TGTGTCAGCAGCAAAGGGGTCCCGGGACAGGGGGTCTCACCCCTCCACTTT
CDR3 protein: CVSSKGVPGQGVSPLHF
clone size: -
J gene: TRBJ1-6
V gene: TRBV21-1
D gene: -

CDR3 DNA: TGCGCCAGCAGCCGACTAGTGGGACTGGGAGATATTGGCTACACCTTC
CDR3 protein: CASSRLVGLGDIGYTF
clone size: -
J gene: TRBJ1-2
V gene: TRBV4-1
D gene: -

CDR3 DNA: TGTGCCAGCAGCACCCGGACAGACCACACTGAAGCTTTCTTT
CDR3 protein: CASSTRTDHTEAFF
clone size: -
J gene: TRBJ1-1
V gene: TRBV3-1
D gene: -

CDR3 DNA: TGTGCCTGCAGCCTACGAGGGGATGGCTACACCTTC
CDR3 protein: CACSLRGDGYTF
clone size: once
J gene: TRBJ1-2
V gene: TRBV5-6
D gene: -

CDR3 DNA: TGTGCTAGGGCCCCGGACACCTACTACGAGCAGTACTTC
CDR3 protein: CARAPDTYYEQYF
clone size: once
J gene: TRBJ2-7
V gene: TRBV12-5
D gene: -

CDR3 DNA: TGTGCCAGCAGCAAAGGACTAGCGGGATTGGTTAATGAGCAGTTCTTC
CDR3 protein: CASSKGLAGLVNEQFF
clone size: -
J gene: TRBJ2-1
V gene: TRBV7-3
D gene: TRBD2

CDR3 DNA: TGTGCCAGTAAAGACGGGGGCAGCCCCTACGAGCAGTACTTC
CDR3 protein: CASKDGGSPYEQYF
clone size: -
J gene: TRBJ2-7
V gene: TRBV19
D gene: -

CDR3 DNA: TGCGCCAGCAGCCCTGACTCCTTGACCTCTGGGGCCAACGTCCTGACTTTC
CDR3 protein: CASSPDSLTSGANVLTF
clone size: -
J gene: TRBJ2-6
V gene: TRBV5-1
D gene: -

CDR3 DNA: TGTGCCAGCACCGAAGGGGCGGGAAACATTCAGTACTTC
CDR3 protein: CASTEGAGNIQYF
clone size: few
J gene: TRBJ2-4
V gene: TRBV6-1
D gene: -

CDR3 DNA: TGTGCCAGCAGTGCAGCGGGGGTATACAATGAGCAGTTCTTC
CDR3 protein: CASSAAGVYNEQFF
clone size: -
J gene: TRBJ2-1
V gene: TRBV6-1
D gene: TRBD2

CDR3 DNA: TGTGCCACCAGGCCAATACAGGGTCAAGACACAGATACGCAGTATTTT
CDR3 protein: CATRPIQGQDTDTQYF
clone size: -
J gene: TRBJ2-3
V gene: TRBV15
D gene: -

CDR3 DNA: TGTGCCAGCAGTCCGTTGAGGACAGGGGGGACAGATACGCAGTATTTT
CDR3 protein: CASSPLRTGGTDTQYF
clone size: many
J gene: TRBJ2-3
V gene: TRBV28
D gene: TRBD1

CDR3 DNA: TGTGCCAGCAGCCAATCGTGGGACAGGGTGGGCTACACCTTC
CDR3 protein: CASSQSWDRVGYTF
clone size: -
J gene: TRBJ1-2
V gene: TRBV3-1
D gene: TRBD1

CDR3 DNA: TGTGCCAGCGGCGACACTAGATTAAGGGAGCAGTACTTC
CDR3 protein: CASGDTRLREQYF
clone size: -
J gene: TRBJ2-5
V gene: TRBV2
D gene: -

CDR3 DNA: TGTGCCAGCAGCTTAGAGGTTGGAGGGGCCTACGAGCAGTACTTC
CDR3 protein: CASSLEVGGAYEQYF
clone size: few
J gene: TRBJ2-7
V gene: TRBV7-8
D gene: -

CDR3 DNA: TGCAGCGTTGGGGGGGCCAGAAACAATGAGCAGTTCTTC
CDR3 protein: CSVGGARNNEQFF
clone size: many
J gene: TRBJ2-1
V gene: TRBV29-1
D gene: -

CDR3 DNA: TGTGCCAGCAGCGGAAACAGGGGGGGGCTCTCAACTAATGAAAAACTGTTTTTT
CDR3 protein: CASSGNRGGLSTNEKLFF
clone size: few
J gene: TRBJ1-4
V gene: TRBV7-2
D gene: TRBD1

CDR3 DNA: TGCAGTGCTAGAGGAAAGAAGAAAACGGACGAGCAGTACTTC
CDR3 protein: CSARGKKKTDEQYF
clone size: -
J gene: TRBJ2-7
V gene: TRBV20-1
D gene: -

CDR3 DNA: TGTGCCAGCAGCCAGACAATCGGGACTAGACTCTACGAGCAGTACTTC
CDR3 protein: CASSQTIGTRLYEQYF
clone size: -
J gene: TRBJ2-7
V gene: TRBV3-1
D gene: TRBD2

CDR3 DNA: TGTGCCAGCACGTGGGACACTCAGAACACTGAAGCTTTCTTT
CDR3 protein: CASTWDTQNTEAFF
clone size: -
J gene: TRBJ1-1
V gene: TRBV7-9
D gene: -

CDR3 DNA: TGCGCCAGCAGCCAAGAGAGTCGTGGCGGAATGAACATTGAAGTTTTCTTT
CDR3 protein: CASSQESRGGMNIEVFF
clone size: few
J gene: TRBJ1-1
V gene: TRBV4-1
D gene: -

CDR3 DNA: TGCAGTGCACCCGACGGAATAGAGACCCAGTACTTC
CDR3 protein: CSAPDGIETQYF
clone size: few
J gene: TRBJ2-5
V gene: TRBV20-1
D gene: -

CDR3 DNA: TGTGCCAGCAGCGGACAGTTAGTGGGCGAGCAGTACTTC
CDR3 protein: CASSGQLVGEQYF
clone size: few
J gene: TRBJ2-7
V gene: TRBV2
D gene: -

CDR3 DNA: TGCGCCAGCAGCTCCGAACCGGGACACCGGAACACTGAAGCTTTCTTT
CDR3 protein: CASSSEPGHRNTEAFF
clone size: few
J gene: TRBJ1-1
V gene: TRBV5-1
D gene: -

CDR3 DNA: TGTGCCAGCAGCCCTGGGCCAGGCGGGGGGGTCTGGGGTGAGCAGTTCTTC
CDR3 protein: CASSPGPGGGVWGEQFF
clone size: few
J gene: TRBJ2-1
V gene: TRBV6-1
D gene: TRBD2

CDR3 DNA: TGCAGTGCTAGTTCCGAGGACAGGGGGCCCTACGAGCAGTACTTC
CDR3 protein: CSASSEDRGPYEQYF
clone size: few
J gene: TRBJ2-7
V gene: TRBV20-1
D gene: TRBD1

CDR3 DNA: TGTGCCAGCAGCCCAATCGACGAAGGACCCGGCTACACCTTC
CDR3 protein: CASSPIDEGPGYTF
clone size: -
J gene: TRBJ1-2
V gene: TRBV3-1
D gene: -

CDR3 DNA: TGTGCCAGAAGCTTGGAATGCGGGGGGCCCACAGATACGCAGTATTTT
CDR3 protein: CARSLECGGPTDTQYF
clone size: -
J gene: TRBJ2-3
V gene: TRBV5-3
D gene: TRBD2

CDR3 DNA: TGTGCCAGCAGTTTATTGGGGACAAGCACTGAAGCTTTCTTT
CDR3 protein: CASSLLGTSTEAFF
clone size: -
J gene: TRBJ1-1
V gene: TRBV27
D gene: -

CDR3 DNA: TGCAGTGCTAGGGATCTGGGACTTTCGGTGTACGAGCAGTACTTC
CDR3 protein: CSARDLGLSVYEQYF
clone size: many
J gene: TRBJ2-7
V gene: TRBV20-1
D gene: -

CDR3 DNA: TGTGCCATCAGTGAAGGACAGAACTACAATGAGCAGTTCTTC
CDR3 protein: CAISEGQNYNEQFF
clone size: -
J gene: TRBJ2-1
V gene: TRBV10-3
D gene: -

CDR3 DNA: TGTGCCAGCAGCCTTAGGCAGCCTAGCACAGATACGCAGTATTTT
CDR3 protein: CASSLRQPSTDTQYF
clone size: -
J gene: TRBJ2-3
V gene: TRBV3-1
D gene: -

CDR3 DNA: TGTGCCAGCAGCCCGGGGGGAGGGAGGGACGAGCAGTACTTC
CDR3 protein: CASSPGGGRDEQYF
clone size: -
J gene: TRBJ2-7
V gene: TRBV3-1
D gene: TRBD2